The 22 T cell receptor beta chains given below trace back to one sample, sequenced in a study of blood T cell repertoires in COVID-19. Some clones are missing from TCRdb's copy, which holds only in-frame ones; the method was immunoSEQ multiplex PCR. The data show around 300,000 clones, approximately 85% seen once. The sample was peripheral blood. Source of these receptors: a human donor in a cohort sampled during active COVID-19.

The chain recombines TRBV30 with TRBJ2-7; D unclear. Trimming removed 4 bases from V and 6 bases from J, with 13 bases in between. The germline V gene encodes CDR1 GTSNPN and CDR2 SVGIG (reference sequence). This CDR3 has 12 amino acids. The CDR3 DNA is TGTGCCTGGAATCCAGGCTCCCCCGAGCAGTACTTC. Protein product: CAWNPGSPEQYF.

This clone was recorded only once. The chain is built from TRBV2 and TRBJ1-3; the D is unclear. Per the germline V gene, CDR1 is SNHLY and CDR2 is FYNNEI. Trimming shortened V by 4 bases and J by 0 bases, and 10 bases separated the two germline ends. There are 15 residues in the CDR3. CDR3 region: CASSARSSSGNTIYF. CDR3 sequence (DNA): TGTGCCAGCAGTGCGCGTTCTTCCTCTGGAAACACCATATATTTT.

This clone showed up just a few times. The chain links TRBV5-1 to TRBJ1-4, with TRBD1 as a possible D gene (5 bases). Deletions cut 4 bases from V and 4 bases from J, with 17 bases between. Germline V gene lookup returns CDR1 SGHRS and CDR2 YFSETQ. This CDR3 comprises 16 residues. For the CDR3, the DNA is TGCGCCAGCAGCGCGCAGACCCAGGGAGGTAATGAAAAACTGTTTTTT. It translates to CASSAQTQGGNEKLFF. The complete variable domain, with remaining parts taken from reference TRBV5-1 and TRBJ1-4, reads KAGVTQTPRYLIKTRGQQVTLSCSPISGHRSVSWYQQTPGQGLQFLFEYFSETQRNKGNFPGRFSGRQFSNSRSEMNVSTLELGDSALYLCASSAQTQGGNEKLFFGSGTQLSVL.

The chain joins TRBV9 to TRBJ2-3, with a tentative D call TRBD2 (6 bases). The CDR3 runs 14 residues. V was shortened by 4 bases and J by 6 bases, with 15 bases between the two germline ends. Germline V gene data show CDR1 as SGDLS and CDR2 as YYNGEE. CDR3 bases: TGTGCCAGCAGCACCGGACCCGCGGGGGATACGCAGTATTTT. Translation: CASSTGPAGDTQYF.

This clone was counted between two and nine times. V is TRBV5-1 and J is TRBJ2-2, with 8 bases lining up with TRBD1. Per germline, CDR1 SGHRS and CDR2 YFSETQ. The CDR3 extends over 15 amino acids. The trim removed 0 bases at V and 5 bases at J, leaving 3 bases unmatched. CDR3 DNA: TGCGCCAGCAGCTTGGGGACAGGGAGAACCGGGGAGCTGTTTTTT. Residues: CASSLGTGRTGELFF.

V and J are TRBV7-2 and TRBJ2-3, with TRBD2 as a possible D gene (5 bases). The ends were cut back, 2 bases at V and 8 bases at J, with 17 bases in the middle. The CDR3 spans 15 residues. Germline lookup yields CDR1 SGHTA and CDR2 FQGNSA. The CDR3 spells CASSLTLGVGVTQYF. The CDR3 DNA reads TGTGCCAGCAGCTTAACTCTGGGAGTGGGTGTTACGCAGTATTTT.

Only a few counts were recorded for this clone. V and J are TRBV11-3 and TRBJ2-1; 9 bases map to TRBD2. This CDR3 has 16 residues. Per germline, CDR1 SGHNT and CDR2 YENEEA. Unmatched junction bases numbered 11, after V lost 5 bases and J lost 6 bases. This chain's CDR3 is CASSARASGIFNEQFF. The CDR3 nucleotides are TGTGCCAGCAGCGCCCGGGCTAGCGGGATCTTCAATGAGCAGTTCTTC.

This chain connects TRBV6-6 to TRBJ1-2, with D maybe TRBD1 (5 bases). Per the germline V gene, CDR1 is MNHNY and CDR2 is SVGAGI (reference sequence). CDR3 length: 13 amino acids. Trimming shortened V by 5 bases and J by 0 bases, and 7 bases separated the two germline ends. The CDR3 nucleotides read TGTGCCAGCAGTGGGACTACTAACTATGGCTACACCTTC. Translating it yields CASSGTTNYGYTF.

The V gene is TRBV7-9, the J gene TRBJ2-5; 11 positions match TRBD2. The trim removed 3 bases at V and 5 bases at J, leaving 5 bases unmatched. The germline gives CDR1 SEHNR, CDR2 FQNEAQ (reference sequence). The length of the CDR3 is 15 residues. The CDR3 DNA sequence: TGTGCCAGCAGCTTCCCAACTAGCGGGAGTGAGACCCAGTACTTC. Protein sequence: CASSFPTSGSETQYF. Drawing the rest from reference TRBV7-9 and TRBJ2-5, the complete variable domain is DTGVSQNPRHKITKRGQNVTFRCDPISEHNRLYWYRQTLGQGPEFLTYFQNEAQLEKSRLLSDRFSAERPKGSFSTLEIQRTEQGDSAMYLCASSFPTSGSETQYFGPGTRLLVL.

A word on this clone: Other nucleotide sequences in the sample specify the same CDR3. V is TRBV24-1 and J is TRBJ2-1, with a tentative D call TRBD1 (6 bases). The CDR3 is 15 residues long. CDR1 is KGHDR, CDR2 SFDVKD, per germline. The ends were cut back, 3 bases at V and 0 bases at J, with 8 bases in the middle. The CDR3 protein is CATSDPTGSYNEQFF. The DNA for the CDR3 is TGTGCCACCAGTGATCCGACAGGCTCCTACAATGAGCAGTTCTTC.

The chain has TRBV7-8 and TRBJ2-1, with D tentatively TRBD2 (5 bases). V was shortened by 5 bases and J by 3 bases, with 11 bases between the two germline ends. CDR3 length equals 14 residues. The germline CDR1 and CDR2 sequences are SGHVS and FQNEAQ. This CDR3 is CASSPFRGYNEQFF. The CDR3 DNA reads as TGTGCCAGCAGCCCTTTCCGGGGCTACAATGAGCAGTTCTTC.

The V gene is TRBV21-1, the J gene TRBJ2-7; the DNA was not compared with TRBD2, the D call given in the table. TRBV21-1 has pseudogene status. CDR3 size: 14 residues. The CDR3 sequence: CASSAAASSYEQYF. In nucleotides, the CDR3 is TGTGCCAGCAGCGCCGCGGCCAGCTCCTACGAGCAGTACTTC.

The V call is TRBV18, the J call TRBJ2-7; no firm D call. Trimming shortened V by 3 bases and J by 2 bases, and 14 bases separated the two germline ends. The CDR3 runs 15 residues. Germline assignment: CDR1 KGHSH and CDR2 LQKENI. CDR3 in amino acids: CASSPRPLGPYEQYF. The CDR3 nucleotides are TGTGCCAGCTCACCCAGACCCCTGGGCCCCTACGAGCAGTACTTC.

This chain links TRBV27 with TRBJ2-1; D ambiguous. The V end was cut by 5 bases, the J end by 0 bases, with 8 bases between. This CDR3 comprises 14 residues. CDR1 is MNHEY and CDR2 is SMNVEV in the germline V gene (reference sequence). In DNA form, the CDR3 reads TGTGCCAGCAGTGACACCAACTCCTACAATGAGCAGTTCTTC. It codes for CASSDTNSYNEQFF.

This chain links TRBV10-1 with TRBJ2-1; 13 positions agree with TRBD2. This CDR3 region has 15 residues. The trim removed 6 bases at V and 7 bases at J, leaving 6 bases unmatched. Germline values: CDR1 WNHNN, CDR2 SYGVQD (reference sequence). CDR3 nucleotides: TGCGCCAGCAGCCCGGGACTAGCGGGAAAGAATGAGCAGTTCTTC. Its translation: CASSPGLAGKNEQFF.

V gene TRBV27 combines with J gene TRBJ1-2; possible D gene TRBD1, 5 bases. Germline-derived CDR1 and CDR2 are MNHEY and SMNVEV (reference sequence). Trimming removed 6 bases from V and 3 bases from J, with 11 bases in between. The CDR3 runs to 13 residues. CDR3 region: CASRDTGYYGYTF. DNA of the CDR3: TGTGCCAGCAGAGATACAGGCTACTATGGCTACACCTTC.

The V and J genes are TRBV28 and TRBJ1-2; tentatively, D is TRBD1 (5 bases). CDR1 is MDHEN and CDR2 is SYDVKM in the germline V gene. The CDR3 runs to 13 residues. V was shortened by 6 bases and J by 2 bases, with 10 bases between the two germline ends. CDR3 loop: CASSAGNNYGYTF. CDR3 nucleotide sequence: TGTGCCAGCAGCGCAGGGAACAACTATGGCTACACCTTC.

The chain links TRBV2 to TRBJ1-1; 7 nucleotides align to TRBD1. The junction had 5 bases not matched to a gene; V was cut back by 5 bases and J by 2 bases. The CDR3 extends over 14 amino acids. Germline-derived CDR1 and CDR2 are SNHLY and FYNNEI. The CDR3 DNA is TGTGCCAGCAGTAAGCAGGGGGTTAACACTGAAGCTTTCTTT. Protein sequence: CASSKQGVNTEAFF.

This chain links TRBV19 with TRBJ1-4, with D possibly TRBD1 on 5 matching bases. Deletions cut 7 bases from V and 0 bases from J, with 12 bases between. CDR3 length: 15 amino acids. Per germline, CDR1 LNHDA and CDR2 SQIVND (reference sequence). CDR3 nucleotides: TGTGCCAGTACCGCCGGGGGGGCAACTAATGAAAAACTGTTTTTT. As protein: CASTAGGATNEKLFF.

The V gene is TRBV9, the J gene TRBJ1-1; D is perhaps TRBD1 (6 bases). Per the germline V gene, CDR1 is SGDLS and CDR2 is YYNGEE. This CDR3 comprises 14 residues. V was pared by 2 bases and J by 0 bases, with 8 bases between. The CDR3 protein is CASSVGQMNTEAFF. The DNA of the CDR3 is TGTGCCAGCAGCGTCGGACAGATGAACACTGAAGCTTTCTTT.

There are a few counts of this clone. CDR3: CASSRASGSEQFF. The CDR3 bases are TGTGCCAGCTCACGGGCTAGCGGGAGTGAGCAGTTCTTC. This rearrangement joins TRBV18 to TRBJ2-1, with 10 nucleotides matching TRBD2. The J segment lost 9 bases and the V segment lost 4 bases, leaving 3 bases of the junction unmatched. Germline values: CDR1 KGHSH, CDR2 LQKENI. The CDR3 has 13 residues.

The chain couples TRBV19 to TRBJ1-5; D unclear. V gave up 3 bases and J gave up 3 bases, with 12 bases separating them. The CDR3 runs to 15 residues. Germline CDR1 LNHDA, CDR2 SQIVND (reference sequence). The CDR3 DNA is TGTGCCAGTAGTATTGAAGCCCTGCCCAATCAGCCCCAGCATTTT. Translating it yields CASSIEALPNQPQHF.